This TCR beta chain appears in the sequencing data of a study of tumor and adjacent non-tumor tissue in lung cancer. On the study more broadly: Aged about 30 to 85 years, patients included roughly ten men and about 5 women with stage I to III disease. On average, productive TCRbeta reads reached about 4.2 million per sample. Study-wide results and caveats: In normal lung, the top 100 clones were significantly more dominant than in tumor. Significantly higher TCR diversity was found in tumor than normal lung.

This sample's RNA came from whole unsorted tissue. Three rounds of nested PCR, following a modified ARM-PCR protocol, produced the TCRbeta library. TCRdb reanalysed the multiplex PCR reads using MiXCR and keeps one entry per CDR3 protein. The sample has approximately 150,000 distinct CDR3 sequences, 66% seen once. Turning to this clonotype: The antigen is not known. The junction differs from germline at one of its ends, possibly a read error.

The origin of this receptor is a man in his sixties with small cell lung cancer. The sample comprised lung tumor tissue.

CDR3 sequence: CANSETDYGYTF. DNA of the CDR3: TGTGCCAACAGTGAAACAGATTATGGCTACACCTTC. The rearrangement links TRBV6-6 to TRBJ1-2; D gene uncertain. The CDR3 is 12 residues long. Germline loops: CDR1 MNHNY, CDR2 SVGAGI (reference sequence).